One sample yielded the 9 T cell receptor beta chains listed below, sequenced in a study of shared clonotypes between healthy human individuals. Repertoires were generated with immunoSEQ multiplex PCR, while TCRdb's copy carries only in-frame clones and drops some. Of 600,000 to 750,000 clones in the sample, about 92% were seen once. The sequenced material came from memory CD8+ T cells from PBMCs. The subset was: CD45RO+ cells pooled with CCR7-negative TemRA cells. The receptors stem from a man between 18 and 35 years old in good health. Some clones in this sample may be carry-over from other donors' samples.

This clone was found a few times. The rearrangement joins TRBV19 to TRBJ1-1; D ambiguous. Trimming pared 8 bases from V and 7 bases from J, leaving 11 bases between. There are 11 residues in the CDR3. CDR1 is LNHDA, CDR2 SQIVND, per germline (reference sequence). The CDR3 nucleotides read TGTGCCAGTGACCAGGCGAATGAAGCTTTCTTT. It translates to CASDQANEAFF.

The rearrangement uses TRBV28 and TRBJ1-6; 7 bases agree with TRBD1. The CDR3 length is 16 residues. V lost 5 bases to trimming and J lost 7 bases; unmatched junction nucleotides: 11. Germline V gene data show CDR1 as MDHEN and CDR2 as SYDVKM. The CDR3 nucleotides are TGTGCCAGCAGTCCACAGGGGAGGTTTGTCAATTCACCCCTCCACTTT. Its protein product is CASSPQGRFVNSPLHF. The full variable domain, with the rest looked up from reference TRBV28 and TRBJ1-6, is DVKVTQSSRYLVKRTGEKVFLECVQDMDHENMFWYRQDPGLGLRLIYFSYDVKMKEKGDIPEGYSVSREKKERFSLILESASTNQTSMYLCASSPQGRFVNSPLHFGNGTRLTVT.

This clone showed up just once. The V gene is TRBV6-8, the J gene TRBJ2-7, with a possible D match to TRBD1 (5 bases). This CDR3 is 12 amino acids long. The germline V and J ends were trimmed by 7 bases and 2 bases, with 9 bases remaining between them. Germline V gene data show CDR1 as MNHGY and CDR2 as SAAAGT. CDR3 DNA sequence: TGTGCCAGCAAGGGGCGCGCCTACGAGCAGTACTTC. This sequence encodes CASKGRAYEQYF.

This chain links TRBV28 with TRBJ2-3; the D call may be TRBD1 or TRBD2 (5 bases each). V dropped 5 bases and J dropped 6 bases, with 15 bases sitting between them. CDR1 and CDR2 (germline): MDHEN, SYDVKM. The CDR3 extends over 14 amino acids. The CDR3 nucleotides read TGTGCCAGCAGTCCGGGACCCGCCCCCGATACGCAGTATTTT. This sequence encodes CASSPGPAPDTQYF.

The sample holds a few counts of this clone. The chain has TRBV30 and TRBJ2-6; 7 bases align to TRBD2. The germline V gene has CDR1 GTSNPN and CDR2 SVGIG (reference sequence). The CDR3 has 16 residues. Germline trimming cut 2 bases from V and 0 bases from J; bases unmatched to any gene: 4. This CDR3 reads CAWSPTSVSGANVLTF. Here the CDR3 DNA reads TGTGCCTGGAGTCCCACTAGCGTCTCTGGGGCCAACGTCCTGACTTTC. The whole variable domain, filled in from reference TRBV30 and TRBJ2-6, reads SQTIHQWPATLVQPVGSPLSLECTVEGTSNPNLYWYRQAAGRGLQLLFYSVGIGQISSEVPQNLSASRPQDRQFILSSKKLLLSDSGFYLCAWSPTSVSGANVLTFGAGSRLTVL.

The rearrangement links TRBV28 to TRBJ1-1, with 7 bases fitting TRBD1. V lost 5 bases and J lost 4; bases outside the gene matches: 10. The length of the CDR3 is 15 residues. From germline, CDR1 is MDHEN and CDR2 SYDVKM. The DNA of the CDR3 is TGTGCCAGCAGTATCGAAGGGGGCGCGGCCACTGAAGCTTTCTTT. It codes for CASSIEGGAATEAFF.

V gene TRBV10-3 combines with J gene TRBJ2-5, with 7 bases fitting TRBD1. Germline loops: CDR1 ENHRY, CDR2 SYGVKD. CDR3 length equals 14 residues. The V gene end was trimmed by 6 bases and the J gene end by 3 bases; junction bases not matched to a gene: 7. CDR3 protein: CAIRTGLFEETQYF. CDR3 coding DNA: TGTGCCATCAGGACAGGGCTCTTTGAAGAGACCCAGTACTTC.

The chain links TRBV7-9 to TRBJ2-7, with 9 bases aligning to TRBD2. Per the germline V gene, CDR1 is SEHNR and CDR2 is FQNEAQ (reference sequence). The length of the CDR3 is 15 residues. Trimming cost V 5 bases and J 5 bases; bases outside gene matches: 10. The CDR3 here is CASSRRLAGENEQYF. As DNA, the CDR3 is TGTGCCAGCAGCCGAAGATTAGCGGGAGAAAACGAGCAGTACTTC. The whole variable domain, filled in from reference TRBV7-9 and TRBJ2-7, reads DTGVSQNPRHKITKRGQNVTFRCDPISEHNRLYWYRQTLGQGPEFLTYFQNEAQLEKSRLLSDRFSAERPKGSFSTLEIQRTEQGDSAMYLCASSRRLAGENEQYFGPGTRLTVT.

The chain employs TRBV11-2 and TRBJ1-4, with 8 positions matching TRBD1. V was pared by 4 bases and J by 8 bases, with 6 bases of the junction left unmatched. Germline V gene data show CDR1 as SGHAT and CDR2 as FQNNGV. The CDR3 runs to 14 residues. CDR3 bases: TGTGCCAGCAGCTCGACAGGGGTAGGCGAAAAACTGTTTTTT. Amino acid sequence: CASSSTGVGEKLFF.